This T cell receptor beta chain originates from a study of human T cells and chemical hapten exposure. Looking at the study overall: Women made up most patients, who had alopecia areata, totalis or universalis. Study results and limitations: Donors in the study had alopecia, meaning their immune response may differ from healthy people's.

In the authors' methods: Ranging from about 20,000 to 690,600, TCR counts per sample had a median value of around 92,000. TCRdb recomputed calls from the RACE reads with MiXCR, one row per CDR3 protein. None of the V and J calls come from the authors' own analysis; TCRdb made them. The data hold about 140,000 distinct CDR3 sequences, with approximately 12% observed a single time. The V segment lost 3 bases and the J segment 6 bases; nucleotides outside the gene matches: 13. The CDR3 has 19 amino acids. CDR1 MDHEN and CDR2 SYDVKM come from the germline V gene. On this clonotype: The antigen remains undetermined. A clone one base away is much larger, so this may be a read error.

Time point: patch test 2, 6 weeks after DPC sensitization. Treatment meaning: therapeutic diphenylcyclopropenone sensitization with weekly scalp DPC. The chain employs TRBV28 and TRBJ2-1; 14 bases align to TRBD2. The sequences come from whole blood, collected in connection with sensitization to the hapten diphenylcyclopropenone (DPC). The clonotype comes from a woman aged 45-59 years with alopecia areata. Some clones in this sample may be carry-over from other donors' samples. In DNA form, the CDR3 reads TGTGCCAGCAGTTTTTCAGGGACTAGCGGGAGTAACCCCTTCAATGAGCAGTTCTTC. It yields the protein CASSFSGTSGSNPFNEQFF.